This T cell receptor beta chain was captured in a study of blood T cell repertoires in COVID-19. Data came from immunoSEQ multiplex PCR; TCRdb stores just in-frame clones and leaves some out. The table shows some 170,000 clones, with roughly 87% occurring only once. Between the trimmed V and J ends, which lost 4 bases and 4 bases, there was a span of 17 bases. This CDR3 comprises 15 residues. Germline CDR1 is SGDLS and CDR2 is YYNGEE. The sequenced sample was PBMCs or T cells enriched from blood (not recorded which). This chain uses TRBV9 with TRBJ1-1; no definite D call. The sequence derives from a human donor with acute COVID-19. The donor label of this sample is uncertain. The CDR3: CASSPRGGSGTEAFF. The CDR3 DNA follows: TGTGCCAGCAGCCCGCGCGGAGGGTCGGGCACTGAAGCTTTCTTT.